The rows below give T cell receptor beta chains drawn from one sample of a study of metastatic and nonmetastatic thyroid tumors. TCRdb re-clonotyped the PCR reads through MiXCR. The sample lists around 22,000 clones; around a fifth were seen once. The sequenced sample consisted of blood. These receptors came from a male donor with papillary thyroid cancer or a benign thyroid nodule (not recorded which). Some clones in this sample may be carry-over from other donors' samples. CDR3s include the opening cysteine and the closing phenylalanine or tryptophan. The D gene is left open where the match is weak. The listing skips clone size in some rows; elsewhere it reads once, few, many or a size class.

TRBJ2-7 - TRBV20-1 - 15 CSASYGSGPRYEQYF TGCAGTGCTAGTTACGGTAGCGGTCCCCGCTACGAGCAGTACTTC
TRBJ1-6 few TRBV18 - 16 CASSPPSRGSNSPLHF TGTGCCAGCTCACCACCGAGCAGGGGAAGCAATTCACCCCTCCACTTT
TRBJ2-7 many TRBV10-3 TRBD2 14 CATGLAEMSYEQYF TGTGCCACCGGACTAGCGGAGATGTCCTACGAGCAGTACTTC
TRBJ2-7 few TRBV6-5 - 18 CASSTSRGAGKMTAEQYF TGTGCCAGCAGCACCTCCCGGGGGGCCGGGAAGATGACGGCAGAGCAGTACTTC
TRBJ2-1 many TRBV11-2 - 13 CATTWGPPNEQFF TGTGCCACTACTTGGGGGCCCCCCAATGAGCAGTTCTTC
TRBJ2-7 many TRBV5-1 TRBD2 14 CASSLLASGRRQYF TGCGCCAGCAGCTTGTTGGCTAGCGGGAGGAGACAGTACTTC
TRBJ1-2 many TRBV19 TRBD1 18 CASSPKGTGLSANYGYTF TGTGCCAGTAGTCCCAAGGGGACAGGCCTCTCTGCTAACTATGGCTACACCTTC
TRBJ2-1 - TRBV7-2 TRBD2 14 CASSLASAGSEQFF TGTGCCAGCAGCTTAGCTTCAGCGGGGAGCGAGCAGTTCTTC
TRBJ2-3 - TRBV7-3 - 13 CASAGTDTDTQYF TGTGCCAGCGCCGGAACCGACACAGATACGCAGTATTTT
TRBJ2-5 many TRBV25-1 - 14 CASNRAGVQETQYF TGTGCCAGCAACAGGGCGGGCGTCCAAGAGACCCAGTACTTC
TRBJ1-1 many TRBV7-8 - 16 CASSLRGGGANTEAFF TGTGCCAGCAGCTTAAGAGGCGGGGGGGCGAACACTGAAGCTTTCTTT
TRBJ1-4 many TRBV25-1 - 15 CASSPLPDTSEKLFF TGTGCCAGCAGTCCCCTCCCGGACACTTCTGAAAAACTGTTTTTT
TRBJ2-2 once TRBV11-1 - 16 CASSPLGGNISGELFF TGTGCCAGCAGCCCCCTGGGGGGAAACATCTCCGGTGAGCTGTTTTTT
TRBJ2-7 - TRBV11-2 - 14 CASSLTDGPYEQYF TGTGCCAGCAGCTTAACCGACGGTCCCTACGAGCAGTACTTC
TRBJ1-5 - TRBV2 TRBD1 14 CASSGQGPNQPQHF TGTGCCAGCAGCGGACAGGGACCTAATCAGCCCCAGCATTTT
TRBJ1-1 many TRBV29-1 - 12 CSVVLVNTEAFF TGCAGCGTTGTATTGGTGAACACTGAAGCTTTCTTT
TRBJ2-1 many TRBV9 TRBD2 15 CASSYGLAGNNEQFF TGTGCCAGCAGCTATGGACTAGCGGGAAACAATGAGCAGTTCTTC
TRBJ2-2 many TRBV29-1 - 15 CSVEGGTRNTGELFF TGCAGCGTTGAAGGGGGCACTCGGAACACCGGGGAGCTGTTTTTT
TRBJ1-2 - TRBV5-1 - 16 CASSLDVGGQGDGYTF TGCGCCAGCAGCTTGGACGTCGGTGGGCAGGGAGATGGCTACACCTTC
TRBJ2-7 many TRBV18 - 14 CASSPLRGIHEQYF TGTGCCAGCTCACCACTCAGGGGAATCCACGAGCAGTACTTC
TRBJ2-1 many TRBV7-2 - 16 CASSFFRGIIHNEQFF TGTGCCAGCAGCTTTTTCCGCGGGATAATCCACAATGAGCAGTTCTTC
TRBJ1-5 medium-sized TRBV10-3 - 12 CAISVDGQPQHF TGTGCCATCAGTGTCGATGGTCAGCCCCAGCATTTT
TRBJ2-7 few TRBV11-2 - 15 CASSLGFGGSYEQYF TGTGCCAGCAGCTTAGGTTTCGGGGGCTCCTACGAGCAGTACTTC
TRBJ2-1 many TRBV7-2 TRBD2 15 CASSLGLAGDNEQFF TGTGCCAGCAGCTTAGGGCTAGCGGGGGACAATGAGCAGTTCTTC
TRBJ2-5 - TRBV20-1 - 13 CSAASYREETQYF TGCAGTGCCGCCTCGTACAGAGAGGAGACCCAGTACTTC
TRBJ1-5 many TRBV19 - 13 CASSKQQGQPQHF TGTGCCAGTAGTAAACAGCAAGGACAGCCCCAGCATTTT
TRBJ2-7 - TRBV6-2/TRBV6-3 TRBD1 17 CASSYSIGTGLVREQYF TGTGCCAGCAGTTACTCGATCGGGACAGGGCTGGTTCGCGAGCAGTACTTC
TRBJ1-2 - TRBV30 - 12 CAWSSMGNGYTF TGTGCCTGGAGTAGTATGGGGAATGGCTACACCTTC
TRBJ2-1 few TRBV6-9 - 13 CASSSSSRNEQFF TGCGCCAGCAGTTCGAGTTCGAGAAATGAGCAGTTCTTC
TRBJ2-7 - TRBV5-5 TRBD1 15 CASSFSDRGTVEQYF TGTGCCAGCAGCTTTAGTGACAGGGGTACCGTCGAGCAGTACTTC
TRBJ2-7 - TRBV9 TRBD1 13 CVSSVGQGGEQYF TGTGTCAGCAGCGTCGGACAGGGGGGGGAGCAATACTTC
TRBJ2-5 many TRBV29-1 TRBD2 16 CSVPPGLAGGQETQYF TGCAGCGTTCCCCCTGGACTAGCGGGAGGACAAGAGACCCAGTACTTC
TRBJ2-5 few TRBV2 - 14 CARRREVNQETQYF TGTGCCAGAAGAAGGGAAGTTAACCAAGAGACCCAGTACTTC
TRBJ2-7 many TRBV5-4 TRBD2 14 CASSSSGGAYEQYF TGTGCCAGCAGCTCTTCCGGGGGGGCCTACGAGCAGTACTTC
TRBJ2-3 - TRBV20-1 TRBD2 17 CSARDVGSGSLSYTQYF TGCAGTGCTAGAGATGTAGGTAGCGGGAGTTTAAGTTATACGCAGTATTTT
TRBJ2-5 many TRBV4-1 - 11 CASSRDGTQYF TGCGCCAGCAGCCGGGACGGGACCCAGTACTTC
TRBJ1-2 many TRBV15 - 15 CATSRPTRDNYGYTF TGTGCCACCAGCAGACCCACCAGGGATAACTATGGCTACACCTTC
TRBJ1-1 many TRBV7-6 - 12 CATGRKNTEAFF TGTGCCACGGGCAGGAAGAACACTGAAGCTTTCTTT
TRBJ2-5 many TRBV29-1 - 13 CSVESDRKETQYF TGCAGCGTTGAGTCCGACAGGAAAGAGACCCAGTACTTC
TRBJ2-7 many TRBV20-1 TRBD1 13 CSAPMTGTYEQYF TGCAGTGCTCCAATGACAGGGACCTACGAGCAGTACTTC